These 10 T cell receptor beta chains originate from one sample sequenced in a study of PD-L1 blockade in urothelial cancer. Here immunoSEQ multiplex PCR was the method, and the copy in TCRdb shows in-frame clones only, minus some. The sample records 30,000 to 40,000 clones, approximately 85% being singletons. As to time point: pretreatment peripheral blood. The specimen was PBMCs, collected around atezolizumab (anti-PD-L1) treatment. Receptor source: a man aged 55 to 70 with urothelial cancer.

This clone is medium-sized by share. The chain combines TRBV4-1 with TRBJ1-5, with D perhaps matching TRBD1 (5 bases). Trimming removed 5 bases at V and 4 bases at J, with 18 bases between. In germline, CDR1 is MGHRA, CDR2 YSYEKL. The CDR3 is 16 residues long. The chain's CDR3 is CASSSSGWQGNQPQHF. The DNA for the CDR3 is TGCGCCAGCAGCTCCTCAGGGTGGCAGGGTAATCAGCCCCAGCATTTT.

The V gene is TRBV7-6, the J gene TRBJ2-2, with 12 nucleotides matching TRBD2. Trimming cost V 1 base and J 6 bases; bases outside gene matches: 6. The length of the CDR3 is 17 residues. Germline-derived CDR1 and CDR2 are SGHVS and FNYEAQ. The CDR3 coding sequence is TGTGCCAGCAGCTTAGGGGCTAGCGGGGGGGCCCCCGGGGAGCTGTTTTTT. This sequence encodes CASSLGASGGAPGELFF. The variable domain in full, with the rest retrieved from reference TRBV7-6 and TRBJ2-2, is GAGVSQSPRYKVTKRGQDVALRCDPISGHVSLYWYRQALGQGPEFLTYFNYEAQQDKSGLPNDRFSAERPEGSISTLTIQRTEQRDSAMYRCASSLGASGGAPGELFFGEGSRLTVL.

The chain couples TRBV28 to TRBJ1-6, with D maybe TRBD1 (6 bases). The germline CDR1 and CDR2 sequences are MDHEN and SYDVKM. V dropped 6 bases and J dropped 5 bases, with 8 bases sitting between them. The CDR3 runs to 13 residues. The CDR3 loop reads CASRRGNNSPLHF. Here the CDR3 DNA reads TGTGCCAGCAGGAGGGGGAATAATTCACCCCTCCACTTT.

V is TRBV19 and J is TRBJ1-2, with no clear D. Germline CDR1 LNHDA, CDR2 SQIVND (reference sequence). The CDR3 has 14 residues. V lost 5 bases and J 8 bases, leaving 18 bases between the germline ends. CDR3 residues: CASSGSAANGGYTF. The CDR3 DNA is TGTGCCAGTAGTGGGTCAGCGGCCAACGGGGGCTACACCTTC.

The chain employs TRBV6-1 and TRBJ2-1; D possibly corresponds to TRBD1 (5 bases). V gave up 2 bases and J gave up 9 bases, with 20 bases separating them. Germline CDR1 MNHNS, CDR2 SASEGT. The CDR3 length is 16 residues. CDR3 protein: CASSEFMGRDYVEQFF. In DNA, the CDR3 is TGTGCCAGCAGTGAATTTATGGGCAGGGATTACGTTGAGCAGTTCTTC.

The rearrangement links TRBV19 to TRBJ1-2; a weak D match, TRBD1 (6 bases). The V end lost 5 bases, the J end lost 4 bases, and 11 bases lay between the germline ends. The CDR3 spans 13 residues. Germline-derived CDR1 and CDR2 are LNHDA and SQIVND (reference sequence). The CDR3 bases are TGTGCCAGTAGTCCCCCAGGGGCCTATGGCTACACCTTC. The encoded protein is CASSPPGAYGYTF.

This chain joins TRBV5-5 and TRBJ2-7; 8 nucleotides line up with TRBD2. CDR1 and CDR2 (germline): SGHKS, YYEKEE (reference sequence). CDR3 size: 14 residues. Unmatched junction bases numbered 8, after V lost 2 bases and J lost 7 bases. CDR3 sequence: CASSFGTSPLEQYF. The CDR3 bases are TGTGCCAGCAGCTTCGGGACTAGTCCCCTGGAGCAGTACTTC.

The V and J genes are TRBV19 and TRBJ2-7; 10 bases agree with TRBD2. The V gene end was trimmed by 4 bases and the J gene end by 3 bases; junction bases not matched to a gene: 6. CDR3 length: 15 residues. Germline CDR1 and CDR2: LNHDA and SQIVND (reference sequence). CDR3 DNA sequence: TGTGCCAGTAGTACCTTAGCGGGGGGTCTCTACGAGCAGTACTTC. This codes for CASSTLAGGLYEQYF. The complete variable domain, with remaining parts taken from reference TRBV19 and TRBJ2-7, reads DGGITQSPKYLFRKEGQNVTLSCEQNLNHDAMYWYRQDPGQGLRLIYYSQIVNDFQKGDIAEGYSVSREKKESFPLTVTSAQKNPTAFYLCASSTLAGGLYEQYFGPGTRLTVT.

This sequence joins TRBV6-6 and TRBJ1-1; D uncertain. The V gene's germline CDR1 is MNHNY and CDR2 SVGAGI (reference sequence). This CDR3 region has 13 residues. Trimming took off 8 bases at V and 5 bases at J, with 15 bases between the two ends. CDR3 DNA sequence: TGTGCCAGCCGCGGGGAGGTGTATACTGAAGCTTTCTTT. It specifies CASRGEVYTEAFF.

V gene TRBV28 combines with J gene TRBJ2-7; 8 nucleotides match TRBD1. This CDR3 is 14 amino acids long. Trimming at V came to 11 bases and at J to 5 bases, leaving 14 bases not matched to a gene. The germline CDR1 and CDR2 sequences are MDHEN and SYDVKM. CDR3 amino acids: CASNTQGVRNEQYF. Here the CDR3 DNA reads TGTGCCTCAAACACACAGGGGGTCCGAAACGAGCAGTACTTC.